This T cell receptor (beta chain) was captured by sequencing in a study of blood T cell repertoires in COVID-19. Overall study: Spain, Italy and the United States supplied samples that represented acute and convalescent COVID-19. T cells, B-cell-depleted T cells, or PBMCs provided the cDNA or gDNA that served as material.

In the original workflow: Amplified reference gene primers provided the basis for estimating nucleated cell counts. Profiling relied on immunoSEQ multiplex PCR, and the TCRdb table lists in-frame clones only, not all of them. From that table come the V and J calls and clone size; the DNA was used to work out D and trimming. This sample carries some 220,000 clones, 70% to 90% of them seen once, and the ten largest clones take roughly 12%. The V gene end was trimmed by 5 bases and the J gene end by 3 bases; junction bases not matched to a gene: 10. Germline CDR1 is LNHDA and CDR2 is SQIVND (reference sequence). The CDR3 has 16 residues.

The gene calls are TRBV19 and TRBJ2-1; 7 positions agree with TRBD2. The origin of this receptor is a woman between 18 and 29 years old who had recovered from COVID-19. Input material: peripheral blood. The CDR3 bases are TGTGCCAGTAGTCAAATAGCGGGTCGATACTACAATGAGCAGTTCTTC. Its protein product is CASSQIAGRYYNEQFF.